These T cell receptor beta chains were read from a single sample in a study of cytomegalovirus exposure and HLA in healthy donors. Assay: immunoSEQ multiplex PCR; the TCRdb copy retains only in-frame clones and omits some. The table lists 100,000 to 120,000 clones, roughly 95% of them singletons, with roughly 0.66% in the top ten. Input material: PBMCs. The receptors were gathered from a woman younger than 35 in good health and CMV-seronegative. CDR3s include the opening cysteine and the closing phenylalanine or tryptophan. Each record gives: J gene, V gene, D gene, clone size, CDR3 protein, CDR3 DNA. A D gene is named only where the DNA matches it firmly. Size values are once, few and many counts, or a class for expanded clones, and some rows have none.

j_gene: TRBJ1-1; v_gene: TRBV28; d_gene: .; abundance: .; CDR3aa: CASSLSLGVVNTEAFF; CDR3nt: TGTGCCAGCAGTTTATCCCTAGGGGTCGTGAACACTGAAGCTTTCTTT
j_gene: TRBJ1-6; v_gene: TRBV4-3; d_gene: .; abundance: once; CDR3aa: CASSQSGSYNSPLHF; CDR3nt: TGCGCCAGCAGCCAGTCGGGCTCCTATAATTCACCCCTCCACTTT
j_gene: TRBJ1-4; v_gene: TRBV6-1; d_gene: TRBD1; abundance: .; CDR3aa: CASSEPGQGATNEKLFF; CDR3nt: TGTGCCAGCAGTGAGCCGGGACAGGGGGCAACTAATGAAAAACTGTTTTTT
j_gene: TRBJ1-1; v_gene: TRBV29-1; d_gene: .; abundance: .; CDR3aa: CSVYPVNTEAFF; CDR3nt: TGCAGCGTTTATCCTGTGAACACTGAAGCTTTCTTT
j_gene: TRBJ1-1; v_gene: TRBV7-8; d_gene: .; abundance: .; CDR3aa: CASSLDRIMNTEAFF; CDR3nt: TGTGCCAGCAGCTTAGACAGGATCATGAACACTGAAGCTTTCTTT
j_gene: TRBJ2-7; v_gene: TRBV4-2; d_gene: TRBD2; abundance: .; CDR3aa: CASSHASGGASYEQYF; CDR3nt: TGTGCCAGCAGCCATGCTAGCGGGGGGGCTTCCTACGAGCAGTACTTC
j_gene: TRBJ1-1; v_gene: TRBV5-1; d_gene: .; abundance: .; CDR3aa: CASNHGAQQNTEAFF; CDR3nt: TGCGCCAGCAACCACGGAGCCCAGCAGAACACTGAAGCTTTCTTT
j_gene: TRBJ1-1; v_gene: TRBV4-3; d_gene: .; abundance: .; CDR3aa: CASSQDWRLNTEAFF; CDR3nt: TGCGCCAGCAGCCAAGATTGGCGGTTGAACACTGAAGCTTTCTTT
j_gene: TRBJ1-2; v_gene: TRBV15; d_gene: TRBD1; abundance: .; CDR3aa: CATSRGMGQGYGYTF; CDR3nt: TGTGCCACCAGCAGGGGGATGGGACAGGGCTATGGCTACACCTTC
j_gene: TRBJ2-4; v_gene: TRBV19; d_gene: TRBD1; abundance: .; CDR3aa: CASSRQGAKIENIQYF; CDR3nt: TGTGCCAGTAGTAGGCAGGGGGCGAAGATAGAAAACATTCAGTACTTC
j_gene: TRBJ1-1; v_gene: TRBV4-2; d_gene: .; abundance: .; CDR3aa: CASSSGSGNTEAFF; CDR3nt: TGTGCCAGCAGCTCCGGGTCGGGGAACACTGAAGCTTTCTTT
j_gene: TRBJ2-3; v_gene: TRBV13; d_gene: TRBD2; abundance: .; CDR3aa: CASTAGGPIDTQYF; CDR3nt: TGTGCCAGCACGGCGGGGGGGCCGATAGATACGCAGTATTTT
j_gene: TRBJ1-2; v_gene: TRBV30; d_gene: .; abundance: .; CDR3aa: CAWSEGRGDGYTF; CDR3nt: TGTGCCTGGAGTGAGGGCAGGGGAGATGGCTACACCTTC
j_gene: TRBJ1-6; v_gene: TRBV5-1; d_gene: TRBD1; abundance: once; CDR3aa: CASSSYTGGRGSPLHF; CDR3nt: TGCGCCAGCAGCTCCTACACAGGGGGCAGGGGTTCACCCCTCCACTTT